This T cell receptor beta chain is drawn from a study of cytomegalovirus exposure and HLA in healthy donors. Regarding the study as a whole: Most of the CMV-associated TCR beta chains (in a later analysis) appeared to be HLA-restricted.

Details on this clone: The antigen remains undetermined.

Amplification used 60 Vbeta primers and 13 Jbeta primers. Sequencing used immunoSEQ multiplex PCR; TCRdb keeps in-frame clones, though not all of them. The repertoire table contains over 100,000 clones. The CDR3 covers 14 residues. The V and J ends lost 0 bases and 3 bases, in that order; junction bases with no gene match: 3. CDR1 SGHRS and CDR2 YFSETQ come from the germline V gene. The sequenced sample was PBMCs. The chain joins TRBV5-1 to TRBJ2-7, with 7 bases aligning to TRBD1. The TCR sequence derives from a woman aged 40-49 years in good health and CMV-seropositive. The CDR3 DNA is TGCGCCAGCAGCTTGGAGGGGGACAGCTACGAGCAGTACTTC. It is translated as CASSLEGDSYEQYF.